These T cell receptor beta chains were read from a single sample in a study of T cells in localized non-small cell lung cancer. Profiling relied on immunoSEQ multiplex PCR, and the TCRdb table lists in-frame clones only, not all of them. The profile shows about 64,000 clones, roughly 80% of them singletons. The sequencing used PBMCs, collected before any cancer treatment. The origin of the receptors is a man aged 40-75 years with stage II lung adenocarcinoma. CDR3s leave out the opening cysteine and the closing phenylalanine or tryptophan.

j_call v_call cdr3_length cdr3_aa
TRBJ2-1 TRBV7-2 10 ASSLVGYEQF
TRBJ1-4 TRBV5-1 12 ASSVTGANEKLF
TRBJ1-1 TRBV5-6 13 ASSNLDRANTEAF
TRBJ1-2 TRBV7-9 13 ASSGSGEGAYGYT
TRBJ2-7 TRBV11-3 10 ASSTSPYEQY
TRBJ1-3 TRBV19 14 ASSYSGVGFGNTIY
TRBJ2-2 TRBV29-1 9 SVTNTGELF
TRBJ1-3 TRBV5-1 13 ASSQGATGGNTIY
TRBJ2-1 TRBV5-6 14 ASSPPGAISYNEQF
TRBJ1-5 TRBV6-1 13 ASSGGLFSNQPQH
TRBJ2-1 TRBV20-1 8 SASLNEQF
TRBJ1-1 TRBV21-1 15 ASSKDEGVDGGTEAF
TRBJ1-2 TRBV7-2 11 ASSLGRTGRYT
TRBJ1-2 TRBV4-2 14 ASSPLTGTVNYGYT
TRBJ1-2 TRBV29-1 11 SVIRTTRAGYT
TRBJ2-6 TRBV6-6 14 ASSYGSGAGANVLT
TRBJ2-2 TRBV5-1 12 ASSSIQVAGELF
TRBJ1-2 TRBV29-1 14 SVVSYSGTGGYGYT
TRBJ2-7 TRBV7-2 13 ASSPFGGGAYEQY
TRBJ1-4 TRBV14 11 ASSQGRYEKLF
TRBJ2-7 TRBV7-2 12 ASSPGHGSYEQY
TRBJ1-4 TRBV11-3 11 ASSYRPAGKLF
TRBJ1-5 TRBV5-1 12 ASSPSPWDQPQH
TRBJ1-5 TRBV10-3 10 AISESNQPQH
TRBJ1-2 TRBV5-6 14 ASSLDRTGGGYGYT
TRBJ1-4 TRBV5-5 12 ASSLGQGREELF
TRBJ1-5 TRBV5-1 12 ASSPDGLNQPQH
TRBJ1-2 TRBV30 11 AWVPDRGGGYT
TRBJ2-5 TRBV4-1 18 ASSQERRPYGQGVSETQY
TRBJ1-2 TRBV30 10 AWWTGEHGYT
TRBJ2-7 TRBV6-6 12 ASSYSQGSYEQY
TRBJ2-7 TRBV7-9 11 ASSRDGSYEQY
TRBJ1-5 TRBV6-5 11 ASSGDRGSAQH
TRBJ1-2 TRBV30 10 AWTLQGKGYT
TRBJ2-1 TRBV7-2 12 ASSPAGGYNEQF
TRBJ1-3 TRBV6-6 14 ASSTGQGRAGNTIY
TRBJ1-3 TRBV30 12 AWTGRISGNTIY
TRBJ2-7 TRBV10-3 12 AISLGQGDGEQY
TRBJ2-2 TRBV6-5 12 AIKDRGNTRELF
TRBJ1-5 TRBV6-1 13 ASSEEWTFNQPQH
TRBJ2-5 TRBV5-1 13 ASSLNGWRQETQY
TRBJ1-3 TRBV7-9 13 ASSSDRGGGNTIY
TRBJ2-5 TRBV7-6 14 ASSLLVAGGQETQY
TRBJ1-1 TRBV18 11 ASSPRGGTEAF
TRBJ1-4 TRBV5-1 13 ASSFQQGSNEKLF
TRBJ2-1 TRBV25-1 13 ASPAIADSYNEQF
TRBJ1-1 TRBV6-4 11 ASSDVPNTEAF
TRBJ1-1 TRBV27 13 ASSSGTGLNTEAF
TRBJ1-1 TRBV28 12 ASSAPGGSTEAF
TRBJ1-2 TRBV7-2 12 ASSLEGRGYGYT
TRBJ2-7 TRBV6-6 9 ASSPSYEQY
TRBJ1-1 TRBV30 11 AWNRGGNTEAF
TRBJ1-1 TRBV5-4 12 ASSRGEGGAEAF
TRBJ2-7 TRBV7-2 13 ASSLDWTSSYEQY
TRBJ2-7 TRBV5-1 13 ASSFGQGSSYEQY
TRBJ1-1 TRBV10-1 11 ASSHSWDTEAF